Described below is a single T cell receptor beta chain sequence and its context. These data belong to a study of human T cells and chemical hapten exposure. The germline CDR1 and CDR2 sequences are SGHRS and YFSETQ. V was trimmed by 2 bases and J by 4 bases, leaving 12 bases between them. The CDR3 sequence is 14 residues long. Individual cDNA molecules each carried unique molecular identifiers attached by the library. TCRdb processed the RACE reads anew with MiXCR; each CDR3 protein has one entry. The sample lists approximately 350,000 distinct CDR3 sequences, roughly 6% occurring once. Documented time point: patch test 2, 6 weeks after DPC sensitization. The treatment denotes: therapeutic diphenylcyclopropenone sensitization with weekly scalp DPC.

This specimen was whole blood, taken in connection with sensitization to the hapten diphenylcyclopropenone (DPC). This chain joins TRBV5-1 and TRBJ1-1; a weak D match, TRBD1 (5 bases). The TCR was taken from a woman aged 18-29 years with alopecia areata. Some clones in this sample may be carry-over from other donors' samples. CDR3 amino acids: CASSFLEGTTEAFF. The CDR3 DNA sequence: TGCGCCAGCAGCTTCCTGGAGGGGACCACTGAAGCTTTCTTT. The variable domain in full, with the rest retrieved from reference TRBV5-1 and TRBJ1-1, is KAGVTQTPRYLIKTRGQQVTLSCSPISGHRSVSWYQQTPGQGLQFLFEYFSETQRNKGNFPGRFSGRQFSNSRSEMNVSTLELGDSALYLCASSFLEGTTEAFFGQGTRLTVV.